Following are 4 T cell receptor beta chains from one sample sequenced in a study of blood T cells in healthy people across ages. The second PCR ran roughly 6 to 11 cycles with a sample-barcoded 5' primer and J-beta primers. TCRdb reanalysed the 5' RACE reads using MiXCR and keeps one entry per CDR3 protein. The table lists 600,000 or so distinct CDR3 sequences, less than 60% of them singletons. Sequencing was carried out using blood. Every receptor here comes from an elderly man in good health.

This clonotype came up a few times. The chain has TRBV4-1 and TRBJ2-5; 8 bases are a match to TRBD1. The J call is doubtful: the DNA matches TRBJ2-7 better. The CDR3 is made up of 14 amino acids. Germline assignment: CDR1 MGHRA and CDR2 YSYEKL. CDR3 in DNA: TGCGCCAGCAGCCAGTCGGACAGGGACCACGAGCAGTACTTC. Encoded protein: CASSQSDRDHEQYF.

This clonotype occurred a few times. The CDR3 loop is CAISTSGGGNEKLFF. The CDR3 DNA is TGTGCCATCAGTACTTCAGGGGGCGGGAATGAAAAACTGTTTTTT. V usage is TRBV10-3 and J usage is TRBJ1-4; 8 nucleotides align to TRBD1. The CDR3 loop spans 15 amino acids. Germline values: CDR1 ENHRY, CDR2 SYGVKD. Trimming at V came to 5 bases and at J to 5 bases, leaving 7 bases not matched to a gene.

This clonotype was picked up a small number of times. V gene TRBV5-6 combines with J gene TRBJ1-2; 10 bases agree with TRBD1. There are 17 residues in the CDR3. V trimming: 4 bases; J trimming: 1 base; junction bases outside the gene matches: 10. Germline V gene data show CDR1 as SGHDT and CDR2 as YYEEEE. The CDR3 spells CASSQARTGGSNYGYTF. In DNA, the CDR3 is TGTGCCAGCAGCCAAGCCCGGACAGGGGGGAGTAACTATGGCTACACCTTC.

This clonotype was seen ten or more times. The chain uses TRBV7-2 and TRBJ2-7; no clear D gene. The CDR3 covers 10 residues. Germline CDR1 SGHTA, CDR2 FQGNSA. Trimming left V 4 bases short and J 3 bases short, with 1 base between. The CDR3 DNA reads as TGTGCCAGCAGCTACTACGAGCAGTACTTC. Translation gives CASSYYEQYF.